A single sample is the source of the 30 T cell receptor beta chains below, sequenced in a study of beta chain features in type 1 diabetes. The study reverse transcribed the entire isolated RNA, so it sequenced expressed TCRB transcripts. Only in-frame clones appear in the TCRdb table, and some are missing; sequencing was by immunoSEQ multiplex PCR. This repertoire shows about 620,000 clones, around 16% found once; its top ten account for around 0.095%. The sample taken for sequencing was naive CD4+ T cells from blood. Receptors originate from a man between 18 and 35 years old in good health.

V is TRBV4-2 and J is TRBJ2-2; D not resolved. CDR1 and CDR2 from the germline V gene are LGHNA and YNFKEQ. CDR3 length: 14 amino acids. V gave up 0 bases and J gave up 1 base, with 3 bases separating them. For the CDR3, the DNA is TGTGCCAGCAGCCAAGATTGGAACACCGGGGAGCTGTTTTTT. It translates to CASSQDWNTGELFF.

This clone was detected once. The chain is built from TRBV13 and TRBJ1-2, with 7 bases that match TRBD1. The CDR3 consists of 15 residues. Trimming removed 5 bases from V and 2 bases from J; junction bases left unmatched: 8. Germline V gene lookup returns CDR1 PRHDT and CDR2 FYEKMQ (reference sequence). The CDR3 DNA is TGTGCCAGCAGCCGAAGACAGGGAGGGAACTATGGCTACACCTTC. Translating it yields CASSRRQGGNYGYTF.

The chain couples TRBV29-1 to TRBJ2-1; no firm D call. With 3 bases removed from V and 5 bases from J, the gap between germline ends came to 8 bases. This CDR3 has 12 residues. Germline lookup yields CDR1 SQVTM and CDR2 ANQGSEA. The CDR3, as DNA: TGCAGCGTTGAGCGGTCCCACAATGAGCAGTTCTTC. Amino acid sequence: CSVERSHNEQFF.

The sample holds a few counts of this clone. The rearrangement links TRBV29-1 to TRBJ1-3; D is possibly TRBD1 (5 bases). The V and J ends lost 7 bases and 4 bases respectively, with 11 bases between them. Per the germline V gene, CDR1 is SQVTM and CDR2 is ANQGSEA. The CDR3 runs 12 residues. CDR3 loop: CSAGTRGNTIYF. Written as DNA, the CDR3 is TGCAGCGCCGGGACGAGGGGAAACACCATATATTTT.

The chain employs TRBV7-2 and TRBJ2-7; 7 positions agree with TRBD2. The V segment lost 5 bases and the J segment 1 base; nucleotides outside the gene matches: 8. This CDR3 is built from 15 residues. From germline, CDR1 is SGHTA and CDR2 FQGNSA. The CDR3 DNA follows: TGTGCCAGCAGCCCCCGACTAGCTCCGTCCTACGAGCAGTACTTC. Translated: CASSPRLAPSYEQYF.

J is TRBJ1-6 and V is TRBV4-3, with D unclear. V dropped 0 bases and J dropped 0 bases, with 6 bases sitting between them. Germline V gene lookup returns CDR1 LGHNA and CDR2 YSLEER. The CDR3 covers 16 residues. CDR3 protein: CASSQDVSSYNSPLHF. The CDR3 coding sequence is TGCGCCAGCAGCCAAGATGTAAGCTCCTATAATTCACCCCTCCACTTT.

CDR3 DNA sequence: TGTGCCAGCAGTCCGGGCTACCTACGATTCGCAGATACGCAGTATTTT. This translates into CASSPGYLRFADTQYF. The rearrangement uses TRBV28 and TRBJ2-3; D ambiguous. Germline-derived CDR1 and CDR2 are MDHEN and SYDVKM. The V end lost 5 bases, the J end lost 4 bases, and 19 bases lay between the germline ends. This CDR3 spans 16 amino acids.

This clone is a singleton in its sample. The chain recombines TRBV18 with TRBJ1-2; D gene uncertain. From germline, CDR1 is KGHSH and CDR2 LQKENI. This CDR3 has 14 amino acids. Trimming shortened V by 0 bases and J by 2 bases, and 7 bases separated the two germline ends. The CDR3 DNA reads as TGTGCCAGCTCACCACCGGACCGAAACTATGGCTACACCTTC. Its translation is CASSPPDRNYGYTF.

This clone was seen only a few times. This chain connects TRBV18 to TRBJ2-5; D not resolved. Germline V lookup: CDR1 KGHSH, CDR2 LQKENI. Trimming stripped 1 base from V and 3 bases from J, with 6 bases between. The CDR3 spans 13 residues. CDR3 nucleotide sequence: TGTGCCAGCTCACCACAGCTCGAAGAGACCCAGTACTTC. Protein sequence: CASSPQLEETQYF.

This clone occurred a few times. CDR3 bases: TGTGCCAGCAGCTTAGGGACTAGCGGGAGTGCAAAGCAGTACTTC. Its translation is CASSLGTSGSAKQYF. The V and J genes are TRBV7-3 and TRBJ2-7; 14 bases map to TRBD2. The CDR3 runs to 15 residues. Trimming cost V 2 bases and J 8 bases; bases outside gene matches: 5. Per germline, CDR1 SGHTA and CDR2 FQGTGA.

This chain joins TRBV25-1 and TRBJ1-6, with D unclear. The CDR3 contains 14 residues. Germline assignment: CDR1 MGHDK and CDR2 SYGVNS. V was shortened by 7 bases and J by 6 bases, with 13 bases between the two germline ends. The CDR3 spells CASTPQDGNSPLHF. DNA for the CDR3: TGTGCCAGCACCCCTCAGGATGGTAATTCACCCCTCCACTTT.

This clone was seen a few times. The genes are TRBV4-3 and TRBJ1-1; tentative D call: TRBD1 (6 bases). Germline V gives CDR1 LGHNA, CDR2 YSLEER. The ends were cut back, 0 bases at V and 4 bases at J, with 15 bases in the middle. There are 16 residues in the CDR3. CDR3 in amino acids: CASSQDHRGAGTEAFF. CDR3 coding DNA: TGCGCCAGCAGCCAAGATCACCGGGGGGCTGGCACTGAAGCTTTCTTT.

This chain's CDR3 is CASSVSPTANYGYTF. CDR3 bases: TGTGCCAGCAGCGTATCCCCGACGGCTAACTATGGCTACACCTTC. V usage is TRBV9 and J usage is TRBJ1-2, with D unresolved. Germline V gene lookup returns CDR1 SGDLS and CDR2 YYNGEE. Between the trimmed V and J ends, which lost 1 base and 0 bases, there was a span of 10 bases. The CDR3 covers 15 residues.

This clone turned up a few times. The chain has TRBV18 and TRBJ1-1; TRBD1 agrees at 7 bases. Germline V lookup: CDR1 KGHSH, CDR2 LQKENI. Unmatched junction bases numbered 7, after V lost 2 bases and J lost 1 base. This CDR3 comprises 16 residues. CDR3: CASSPGQVIGNTEAFF. CDR3 coding DNA: TGTGCCAGCTCACCAGGACAGGTTATCGGGAACACTGAAGCTTTCTTT.

With respect to this clone: This CDR3 is also generated by other DNA sequences in the sample. The V gene is TRBV29-1, the J gene TRBJ1-1; D unresolved. The germline V gene has CDR1 SQVTM and CDR2 ANQGSEA. Trimming stripped 3 bases from V and 0 bases from J, with 8 bases between. The CDR3 runs to 13 residues. The CDR3 loop is CSVERRMNTEAFF. DNA of the CDR3: TGCAGCGTTGAGAGGCGAATGAACACTGAAGCTTTCTTT.

In this sample, this clone turned up a few times. The chain is built from TRBV29-1 and TRBJ1-3; D not certain. Germline V CDR1 and CDR2: SQVTM, ANQGSEA. This CDR3 comprises 15 residues. V dropped 4 bases and J dropped 0 bases, with 13 bases sitting between them. CDR3: CSVVSHLSSGNTIYF. The CDR3 DNA follows: TGCAGCGTTGTATCACACTTGAGCTCTGGAAACACCATATATTTT. The variable domain in full, completed from reference TRBV29-1 and TRBJ1-3, reads SAVISQKPSRDICQRGTSLTIQCQVDSQVTMMFWYRQQPGQSLTLIATANQGSEATYESGFVIDKFPISRPNLTFSTLTVSNMSPEDSSIYLCSVVSHLSSGNTIYFGEGSWLTVV.

This clone turned up a few times. This sample also contains other DNA sequences that code for the same CDR3. The rearrangement joins TRBV7-3 to TRBJ2-3, with D perhaps matching TRBD2 (6 bases). The CDR3 sequence is 14 residues long. The germline V gene encodes CDR1 SGHTA and CDR2 FQGTGA. V dropped 0 bases and J dropped 6 bases, with 10 bases sitting between them. CDR3 region: CASSLTTLADTQYF. As DNA, the CDR3 is TGTGCCAGCAGCTTAACAACTCTAGCGGATACGCAGTATTTT.

In the case of this clone: Other DNA sequences within the sample encode an identical CDR3. This rearrangement joins TRBV20-1 to TRBJ2-1; the D is unclear. CDR3 length: 10 residues. The germline CDR1 and CDR2 sequences are DFQATT and SNEGSKA (reference sequence). Between the trimmed V and J ends, which lost 6 bases and 7 bases, there was a span of 7 bases. The CDR3 DNA follows: TGCAGTGCCCTGGGGAATGAGCAGTTCTTC. It translates to CSALGNEQFF.

This chain links TRBV18 with TRBJ1-5, with 11 bases fitting TRBD1. Germline lookup yields CDR1 KGHSH and CDR2 LQKENI. Trimming at V came to 3 bases and at J to 0 bases, leaving 4 bases not matched to a gene. The CDR3 is 17 residues long. DNA for the CDR3: TGTGCCAGCTCACCTGGACAGGGGGCCCTTAGCAATCAGCCCCAGCATTTT. It specifies CASSPGQGALSNQPQHF.

This clone was seen a handful of times. The CDR3 loop is CAIFGTSKAYEQYF. The DNA for the CDR3 is TGTGCCATCTTCGGGACGAGTAAAGCCTACGAGCAGTACTTC. The rearrangement joins TRBV6-1 to TRBJ2-7; tentatively, D is TRBD1 or TRBD2 (5 bases each). Trimming cost V 10 bases and J 2 bases, with 18 bases left between them. CDR3 size: 14 residues. Germline V lookup: CDR1 MNHNS, CDR2 SASEGT.

This clone was observed a few times. CDR3 bases: TGCGCCAGCAGCCTCACCGGCGGAGCCTACGAGCAGTACTTC. This translates into CASSLTGGAYEQYF. This sequence joins TRBV4-3 and TRBJ2-7; D call uncertain. Between the trimmed V and J ends, which lost 4 bases and 2 bases, there was a span of 12 bases. The germline V gene encodes CDR1 LGHNA and CDR2 YSLEER. This CDR3 is 14 amino acids long.

V and J are TRBV2 and TRBJ2-1; tentatively, D is TRBD2 (5 bases). Germline CDR1 SNHLY, CDR2 FYNNEI. The CDR3 consists of 13 residues. Trimming stripped 8 bases from V and 10 bases from J, with 18 bases between. As DNA, the CDR3 is TGTGCCAGCGGGTTCTCGCCCCGGGGAGAGCAGTTCTTC. Protein product: CASGFSPRGEQFF.

The chain carries TRBV5-4 and TRBJ2-5; 8 positions agree with TRBD1. This CDR3 spans 16 amino acids. Germline V gene sequence: CDR1 SGHNT, CDR2 YYREEE (reference sequence). With V trimmed by 0 bases and J by 1 base, 5 bases remained unmatched. CDR3 sequence: CASSLGGQGPQETQYF. Written as DNA, the CDR3 is TGTGCCAGCAGCTTGGGCGGACAGGGACCCCAAGAGACCCAGTACTTC.

This chain joins TRBV6-5 and TRBJ2-7; D is ambiguous. The CDR3 is made up of 16 amino acids. Germline V CDR1 and CDR2: MNHEY, SVGAGI. V was shortened by 0 bases and J by 1 base, with 13 bases between the two germline ends. The CDR3 coding sequence is TGTGCCAGCAGTTACTCTTCGATCAGCTATTCCTACGAGCAGTACTTC. It translates to CASSYSSISYSYEQYF.

This rearrangement joins TRBV7-2 to TRBJ2-5; 8 nucleotides line up with TRBD2. Losses at the gene ends were 2 bases for V and 5 bases for J; bases not matched to a gene: 10. The CDR3 loop spans 16 amino acids. The germline V gene has CDR1 SGHTA and CDR2 FQGNSA. This chain's CDR3 is CASSLTSGRASETQYF. The CDR3 DNA sequence: TGTGCCAGCAGCTTAACCTCCGGGAGGGCCTCGGAGACCCAGTACTTC.

The chain uses TRBV5-1 and TRBJ2-3; D not resolved. The germline CDR1 and CDR2 sequences are SGHRS and YFSETQ. The CDR3 covers 13 residues. V lost 4 bases to trimming and J lost 4 bases, with 10 bases between them. The CDR3 here is CASSPAFPDTQYF. As DNA, the CDR3 is TGCGCCAGCAGCCCAGCGTTCCCAGATACGCAGTATTTT.

This clone showed up just a few times. The chain is built from TRBV29-1 and TRBJ1-2, with TRBD1 matching over 7 bases. V lost 2 bases and J lost 6; bases outside the gene matches: 9. The CDR3 is 14 residues long. Germline assignment: CDR1 SQVTM and CDR2 ANQGSEA. This CDR3 reads CSVELGVRGNGYTF. CDR3 sequence (DNA): TGCAGCGTTGAACTGGGTGTCAGGGGGAATGGCTACACCTTC.

The V gene is TRBV5-1, the J gene TRBJ1-5; D not resolved. The germline V and J ends were trimmed by 2 bases and 5 bases, with 11 bases remaining between them. The CDR3 contains 14 residues. The V gene's germline CDR1 is SGHRS and CDR2 YFSETQ. The CDR3 DNA reads as TGCGCCAGCAGCTTCGATAGCGCGTATCAGCCCCAGCATTTT. Translating it yields CASSFDSAYQPQHF.

Only a few counts were recorded for this clone. The chain employs TRBV7-2 and TRBJ2-2; 9 bases match TRBD1. The germline CDR1 and CDR2 sequences are SGHTA and FQGNSA. V lost 6 bases and J lost 5; bases outside the gene matches: 10. The CDR3 extends over 16 amino acids. Here the CDR3 DNA reads TGTGCCAGCAGGCCTCCGGGACAGGGTATAACCGGGGAGCTGTTTTTT. Translating gives CASRPPGQGITGELFF.

This clone has just a few counts. This chain joins TRBV7-6 and TRBJ2-7; 11 bases agree with TRBD2. This CDR3 comprises 15 residues. Per the germline V gene, CDR1 is SGHVS and CDR2 is FNYEAQ. V was clipped by 5 bases and J by 6 bases; unmatched bases: 9. Here the CDR3 reads CASSHHGLAGVEQYF. The CDR3 bases are TGTGCCAGCAGCCACCACGGACTAGCGGGTGTCGAGCAGTACTTC.